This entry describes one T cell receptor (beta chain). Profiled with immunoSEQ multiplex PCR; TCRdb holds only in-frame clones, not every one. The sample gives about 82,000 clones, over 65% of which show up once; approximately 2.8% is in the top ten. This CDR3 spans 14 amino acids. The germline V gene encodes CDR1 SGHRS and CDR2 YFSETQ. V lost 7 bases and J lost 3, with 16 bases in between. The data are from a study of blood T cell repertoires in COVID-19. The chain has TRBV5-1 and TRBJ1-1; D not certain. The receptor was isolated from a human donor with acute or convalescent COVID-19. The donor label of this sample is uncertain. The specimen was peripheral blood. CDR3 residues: CASAKSRVDTEAFF. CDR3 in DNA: TGCGCCAGCGCGAAGAGTCGGGTTGACACTGAAGCTTTCTTT.